A single sample is the source of the 23 T cell receptor beta chains below, sequenced in a study of blood T cells in healthy people across ages. For the second PCR, which ran for 7 to 11 cycles, a sample-barcoded 5' primer and a J-beta primer mix were used. Via MiXCR, TCRdb re-called the 5' RACE reads, giving one row per CDR3 protein. This sample yields some 1.5 million distinct CDR3 sequences, of which 28% are seen a single time; roughly 8.2% belongs to the top ten. The sequenced sample consisted of blood. The receptor source for this set is a woman in her 30s in good health.

This clonotype occurred once. The germline gene is not matched at one end of the junction; a read error may be the cause. The chain combines TRBV7-2 with TRBJ2-5, with 9 bases identical to TRBD2. Germline V lookup: CDR1 SGHTA, CDR2 FQGNSA. The CDR3 length is 15 residues. The DNA for the CDR3 is TGTGCCAGTAGCTTACCGACTAGCGGAGGGGAGACCCAGTACTTC. Its translation: CASSLPTSGGETQYF.

V gene TRBV20-1 combines with J gene TRBJ2-1; D unresolved. Deletions cut 5 bases from V and 0 bases from J, with 8 bases between. In germline, CDR1 is DFQATT, CDR2 SNEGSKA (reference sequence). The CDR3 contains 13 residues. The chain's CDR3 is CSAHTVSYNEQFF. CDR3 nucleotides: TGCAGTGCTCACACCGTCTCCTACAATGAGCAGTTCTTC.

As regards this clonotype: This clone may be a read error of a much larger clone one base away. V and J are TRBV6-5 and TRBJ2-3; D possibly corresponds to TRBD1 (6 bases). V lost 6 bases and J 4 bases, leaving 14 bases between the germline ends. CDR3 length equals 14 residues. Germline CDR1 and CDR2: MNHEY and SVGAGI. In DNA, the CDR3 is TGTGCCAGCAGCCTTCGACAGGACCCAGATACGCAGTATTTT. Its translation is CASSLRQDPDTQYF.

The rearrangement links TRBV6-1 to TRBJ2-1; TRBD1 matches 8 bases. The CDR3 is 17 residues long. Germline loops: CDR1 MNHNS, CDR2 SASEGT. V lost 6 bases to trimming and J lost 9 bases; unmatched junction nucleotides: 19. Here the CDR3 DNA reads TGTGCCAGCAGGCTAGAGGGGGCGGGACAGGCATGGGGTGAGCAGTTCTTC. Translating it yields CASRLEGAGQAWGEQFF.

The chain couples TRBV28 to TRBJ1-6, with D uncertain. V lost 2 bases, J lost 4 bases, and 9 bases lay in between. The CDR3 totals 15 residues. Germline CDR1 reads MDHEN; CDR2 reads SYDVKM. For the CDR3, the DNA is TGTGCCAGCAGTTTAAGGTCGGGGTATAATTCACCCCTCCACTTT. Translating gives CASSLRSGYNSPLHF.

This clonotype was observed many times. The chain couples TRBV6-1 to TRBJ1-5, with D perhaps TRBD1 (6 bases). CDR1 is MNHNS, CDR2 SASEGT, per germline. There are 14 residues in the CDR3. Trimming removed 5 bases at V and 7 bases at J, with 15 bases between. CDR3 nucleotide sequence: TGTGCCAGCAGTTTAGGGGGTTCGGGGCAGCCCCAGCATTTT. It translates to CASSLGGSGQPQHF.

This clonotype occurred a few times. The gene calls are TRBV20-1 and TRBJ2-7; 8 bases map to TRBD1. J lost 5 bases, V lost 5 bases, and 2 bases had no gene match. Per germline, CDR1 DFQATT and CDR2 SNEGSKA (reference sequence). There are 11 residues in the CDR3. The CDR3 protein is CSALTGDEQYF. DNA of the CDR3: TGCAGTGCTTTGACAGGGGACGAGCAGTACTTC.

This clonotype was detected once. A read error may produce the germline difference seen at one junction end. The chain employs TRBV3-1 and TRBJ1-5; perhaps TRBD1 as D (5 bases). CDR3 size: 17 residues. CDR1 and CDR2 (germline): LGHDT, YNNKEL (reference sequence). The CDR3 loop reads CASSQSWGRSGKQPQHF. CDR3 nucleotides: TGTGCCAGCAGCCAAAGTTGGGGCAGGTCGGGCAAGCAGCCCCAGCATTTT.

In this sample, this clonotype turned up many times. The chain has TRBV7-2 and TRBJ1-1; unclear D gene. V lost 4 bases, J lost 0 bases, and 6 bases lay in between. This CDR3 is 13 amino acids long. The germline gives CDR1 SGHTA, CDR2 FQGNSA. CDR3: CASSSPLNTEAFF. As DNA, the CDR3 is TGTGCCAGCAGCTCTCCTCTGAACACTGAAGCTTTCTTT.

The CDR3 DNA follows: TGTGCCAGCATGCAGGCCGGGACCCGGGGCTATGGCTACACCTTC. Translating it yields CASMQAGTRGYGYTF. The gene calls are TRBV27 and TRBJ1-2, with D possibly being TRBD1 (5 bases). CDR3 length: 15 amino acids. V was shortened by 7 bases and J by 4 bases, with 19 bases between the two germline ends. Germline V gives CDR1 MNHEY, CDR2 SMNVEV (reference sequence).

Points on this clonotype: Since a much larger clone is just one base distant, this may be a read error. Lacking the conserved final phenylalanine or tryptophan, this CDR3 likely reflects a read error. The gene calls are TRBV10-2 and TRBJ2-4; 8 bases line up with TRBD1. J was trimmed by 0 bases and V by 3 bases; bases with no gene match: 4. CDR1 and CDR2 (germline): WSHSY, SAAADI. The CDR3 runs 16 residues. This CDR3 reads CASSDSGGIAKNIQYC. As DNA, the CDR3 is TGCGCCAGCAGTGATTCAGGGGGCATAGCCAAAAACATTCAGTACTGC.

This clonotype has a handful of counts. The V call is TRBV7-6, the J call TRBJ2-7; the match to TRBD1 covers 12 bases. The V and J ends lost 9 bases and 7 bases, in that order; junction bases with no gene match: 10. The CDR3 runs to 14 residues. Germline V gene data show CDR1 as SGHVS and CDR2 as FNYEAQ. The chain's CDR3 is CASSTGQGADEQYF. CDR3 sequence (DNA): TGTGCCAGTAGCACGGGACAGGGGGCTGATGAGCAGTACTTC.

This clonotype showed up just a few times. This rearrangement joins TRBV7-2 to TRBJ2-1; 8 nucleotides agree with TRBD2. Germline V CDR1 and CDR2: SGHTA, FQGNSA. The CDR3 length is 16 residues. V was pared by 5 bases and J by 4 bases, with 10 bases of the junction left unmatched. This chain's CDR3 is CASSLGELADYNEQFF. CDR3 sequence (DNA): TGTGCCAGCAGCCTGGGCGAACTAGCGGATTACAATGAGCAGTTCTTC.

The CDR3 DNA reads TGTGCCAGCAGGACCGCGCAGACAGATACGCAGTATTTT. The encoded protein is CASRTAQTDTQYF. The chain has TRBV27 and TRBJ2-3; no clear D gene. Germline V gene data show CDR1 as MNHEY and CDR2 as SMNVEV (reference sequence). The V end lost 6 bases, the J end lost 3 bases, and 10 bases lay between the germline ends. The CDR3 is made up of 13 amino acids.

The chain carries TRBV11-2 and TRBJ1-2, with 8 positions matching TRBD1. CDR1 is SGHAT and CDR2 is FQNNGV in the germline V gene. V gave up 2 bases and J gave up 1 base; unmatched junction bases: 9. This CDR3 spans 17 amino acids. The CDR3 loop reads CASSLRLGQVLNYGYTF. The CDR3 coding sequence is TGTGCCAGCAGCTTACGATTGGGACAGGTGCTTAACTATGGCTACACCTTC.

The chain joins TRBV20-1 to TRBJ2-5; D call uncertain. The DNA end lines up better with TRBJ2-7; the J call may be wrong. The CDR3 sequence is 14 residues long. Looked up from germline, CDR1 is DFQATT and CDR2 is SNEGSKA (reference sequence). The CDR3, as DNA: TGCAGTACTCTTGACCCAAGCGCGCCCTACGAGCAGTACTTC. Translating it yields CSTLDPSAPYEQYF.

With regard to this clonotype: Sequence at one end of the junction differs from germline and may be a read error. The chain employs TRBV5-6 and TRBJ2-3; 11 bases line up with TRBD2. Germline V gene sequence: CDR1 SGHDT, CDR2 YYEEEE. The CDR3 spans 17 residues. CDR3 protein: CACSLGGRLAGRDTQYF. The CDR3 bases are TGTGCCTGCAGCTTGGGGGGCCGACTAGCGGGACGTGATACGCAGTATTTT.

Concerning this clonotype: A much bigger clone sits one base away, suggesting this may be a read error. This rearrangement joins TRBV29-1 to TRBJ1-5; D possibly corresponds to TRBD1 (6 bases). CDR1 SQVTM and CDR2 ANQGSEA come from the germline V gene. Trimming cost V 7 bases and J 8 bases, with 15 bases left between them. This CDR3 is 12 amino acids long. The CDR3 coding sequence is TGCAGCGGGCGGGACACGGGCAAGCCCCAGCATTTT. Its translation is CSGRDTGKPQHF.

V gene TRBV19 combines with J gene TRBJ1-5; the D gene is possibly TRBD1 (6 bases). There are 15 residues in the CDR3. Looked up from germline, CDR1 is LNHDA and CDR2 is SQIVND (reference sequence). Trimming cost V 5 bases and J 4 bases, with 15 bases left between them. The CDR3 here is CASSPGTMVNQPQHF. The CDR3 nucleotides read TGTGCCAGTAGTCCCGGGACAATGGTAAATCAGCCCCAGCATTTT.

The CDR3 loop is CATSRDLAGGPSPFF. As DNA, the CDR3 is TGTGCCACCAGCAGAGATTTAGCGGGAGGGCCCTCTCCGTTCTTC. The chain combines TRBV15 with TRBJ2-1; TRBD2 matches 11 bases. The CDR3 has 15 residues. Germline V lookup: CDR1 LNHNV, CDR2 YYDKDF (reference sequence). After removal of 0 bases from V and 15 bases from J, the junction contained 10 bases not matched to a gene.

The CDR3 protein is CASSQIEMGEQYF. The CDR3 coding sequence is TGTGCCAGCAGCCAGATTGAGATGGGCGAGCAGTACTTC. The chain couples TRBV14 to TRBJ2-7; no reliable D call. Per germline, CDR1 SGHDN and CDR2 FVKESK. The CDR3 runs 13 residues. The V end lost 3 bases, the J end lost 6 bases, and 12 bases lay between the germline ends.

The CDR3 nucleotides are TGTGCCAGCAGTCCCACACAGGGCACAGATACGCAGTATTTT. Residues: CASSPTQGTDTQYF. The rearrangement uses TRBV6-5 and TRBJ2-3, with D possibly TRBD1 on 5 matching bases. Germline CDR1 MNHEY, CDR2 SVGAGI. The CDR3 spans 14 residues. The germline V and J ends were trimmed by 5 bases and 1 base, with 10 bases remaining between them.

This chain uses TRBV7-9 with TRBJ2-1; weak D call: TRBD1 (5 bases). Germline V lookup: CDR1 SEHNR, CDR2 FQNEAQ (reference sequence). This CDR3 contains 16 residues. With 2 bases removed from V and 3 bases from J, the gap between germline ends came to 14 bases. The CDR3 nucleotides read TGTGCCAGCAGCTTATGGGCAGGGATAGGCTACAATGAGCAGTTCTTC. This codes for CASSLWAGIGYNEQFF.